Following are 28 T cell receptor beta chains from one sample sequenced in a study of T cells after yellow fever vaccination. TCRdb re-derived calls from the 5' RACE reads in MiXCR, one entry per CDR3 protein. Seen here are about 300,000 distinct CDR3 sequences, approximately 7% observed once, and the top ten hold about a sixth. Sequenced here: PBMCs, sampled more than 40 days after the first yellow fever vaccination. All receptors come from a man aged 18 to 30 who received the YFV17D yellow fever vaccine.

This clonotype showed up just a few times. This rearrangement joins TRBV7-2 to TRBJ2-1; D possibly uses TRBD1 or TRBD2 (6 bases each). Trimming took off 1 base at V and 8 bases at J, with 18 bases between the two ends. Germline V CDR1 and CDR2: SGHTA, FQGNSA. The CDR3 has 16 residues. This CDR3 is CASSLGGAGEADEQFF. The CDR3 DNA follows: TGTGCCAGCAGCTTAGGGGGGGCAGGGGAGGCAGATGAGCAGTTCTTC.

This clonotype was seen a few times. The chain is built from TRBV4-3 and TRBJ2-1; D unresolved. Germline CDR1 and CDR2: LGHNA and YSLEER. Trimming removed 0 bases at V and 1 base at J, with 10 bases between. The CDR3 contains 16 residues. CDR3 region: CASSQEWQSSYNEQFF. Here the CDR3 DNA reads TGCGCCAGCAGCCAAGAATGGCAGTCATCCTACAATGAGCAGTTCTTC.

In its sample, this clonotype was seen many times. J is TRBJ2-1 and V is TRBV20-1; D is undetermined. Trimming removed 2 bases from V and 9 bases from J, with 2 bases in between. CDR1 DFQATT and CDR2 SNEGSKA come from the germline V gene (reference sequence). The CDR3 spans 9 residues. The CDR3 protein is CSARSEQFF. The CDR3 DNA reads as TGCAGTGCTAGAAGTGAGCAGTTCTTC.

V is TRBV11-2 and J is TRBJ1-5; D call uncertain. This CDR3 comprises 12 residues. The germline V gene encodes CDR1 SGHAT and CDR2 FQNNGV. The ends were cut back, 4 bases at V and 7 bases at J, with 8 bases in the middle. CDR3 protein: CASSSGRQPQHF. The CDR3 DNA reads TGTGCCAGCAGCTCCGGTAGGCAGCCCCAGCATTTT.

In this sample, this clonotype turned up a few times. The chain joins TRBV10-3 to TRBJ1-2; 10 nucleotides line up with TRBD1. CDR1 ENHRY and CDR2 SYGVKD come from the germline V gene. The trim removed 7 bases at V and 6 bases at J, leaving 17 bases unmatched. The CDR3 extends over 17 amino acids. The CDR3 is CAITGNVVRTGGDGYTF. The CDR3 bases are TGTGCCATCACTGGGAACGTGGTCCGGACAGGGGGTGATGGCTACACCTTC.

The sample holds a few counts of this clonotype. The chain is built from TRBV27 and TRBJ2-2; the D is unclear. Trimming pared 0 bases from V and 4 bases from J, leaving 3 bases between. The CDR3 extends over 13 amino acids. CDR1 is MNHEY and CDR2 is SMNVEV in the germline V gene (reference sequence). CDR3 in DNA: TGTGCCAGCAGTTTATCGAGCACCGGGGAGCTGTTTTTT. It codes for CASSLSSTGELFF.

This clonotype was seen at least ten times. The chain is built from TRBV20-1 and TRBJ2-3, with D possibly being TRBD2 (7 bases). Germline V gene sequence: CDR1 DFQATT, CDR2 SNEGSKA (reference sequence). V lost 6 bases and J 2 bases, leaving 18 bases between the germline ends. The CDR3 is 15 amino acids. The CDR3 reads CSATGSAGATDTQYF. Here the CDR3 DNA reads TGCAGTGCAACCGGTTCTGCGGGGGCCACAGATACGCAGTATTTT.

This clonotype has a count of ten or more. The CDR3 loop is CASSLAVAGSEELFF. CDR3 bases: TGTGCCAGCAGCTTAGCGGTGGCAGGGTCGGAGGAGCTGTTTTTT. The chain has TRBV7-6 and TRBJ2-2, with D possibly TRBD1 on 5 matching bases. V lost 0 bases, J lost 10 bases, and 15 bases lay in between. CDR1 and CDR2 (germline): SGHVS, FNYEAQ. The CDR3 contains 15 residues.

The V call is TRBV2, the J call TRBJ2-5; the D is unclear. V dropped 8 bases and J dropped 2 bases, with 9 bases sitting between them. Germline V lookup: CDR1 SNHLY, CDR2 FYNNEI. CDR3 length equals 12 residues. The CDR3 nucleotides read TGTGCCAGCTCGCAACTGCAAGAGACCCAGTACTTC. Translating gives CASSQLQETQYF.

This clonotype was observed a handful of times. This chain joins TRBV28 and TRBJ2-3; D possibly corresponds to TRBD2 (7 bases). CDR1 and CDR2 from the germline V gene are MDHEN and SYDVKM. The CDR3 length is 15 residues. The V gene lost 2 bases and the J gene lost 6 bases, with 15 bases spanning the gap. As DNA, the CDR3 is TGTGCCAGCAGTTTAGCGGGGGCTGGCTTGGATACGCAGTATTTT. Its protein product is CASSLAGAGLDTQYF.

This clonotype turned up a few times. The chain couples TRBV11-2 to TRBJ2-3; 9 bases align to TRBD1. CDR3 size: 15 residues. Germline V gene sequence: CDR1 SGHAT, CDR2 FQNNGV. The trim removed 8 bases at V and 4 bases at J, leaving 10 bases unmatched. The CDR3: CASLPTGGRPDTQYF. The CDR3 DNA is TGTGCCAGCTTACCAACAGGGGGCCGGCCAGATACGCAGTATTTT.

This clonotype was observed many times. The rearrangement joins TRBV7-2 to TRBJ2-5, with TRBD2 identical over 8 bases. The CDR3 has 14 residues. V shed 4 bases, J shed 1 base, and the junction held 2 bases outside the gene matches. Germline V gives CDR1 SGHTA, CDR2 FQGNSA. The DNA of the CDR3 is TGTGCCAGCAGCTCAGCGGGGGCCCAAGAGACCCAGTACTTC. Translating it yields CASSSAGAQETQYF.

There are a few counts of this clonotype. The chain carries TRBV27 and TRBJ2-6, with D unclear. Germline lookup yields CDR1 MNHEY and CDR2 SMNVEV (reference sequence). The CDR3 contains 13 residues. V lost 0 bases, J lost 10 bases, and 7 bases lay in between. The CDR3 reads CASSLSSLNVLTF. CDR3 nucleotide sequence: TGTGCCAGCAGTTTATCCTCCCTAAACGTCCTGACTTTC.

The CDR3 nucleotides are TGTGCCAGCAGCCGAAAAACTAGCGCGAGCACAGATACGCAGTATTTT. Translating it yields CASSRKTSASTDTQYF. The chain uses TRBV7-9 and TRBJ2-3; 7 bases align to TRBD2. From germline, CDR1 is SEHNR and CDR2 FQNEAQ (reference sequence). The ends lost 5 bases at V and 0 bases at J; junction bases unmatched: 8. The CDR3 runs to 16 residues.

The chain is built from TRBV10-3 and TRBJ1-2; possible D gene TRBD1, 5 bases. The CDR3 contains 13 residues. V lost 3 bases and J 6 bases, leaving 11 bases between the germline ends. Germline V gene lookup returns CDR1 ENHRY and CDR2 SYGVKD. In DNA form, the CDR3 reads TGTGCCATCAGTGACCTACAGGCTGATGGCTACACCTTC. Amino acids: CAISDLQADGYTF.

V and J are TRBV7-2 and TRBJ2-2, with D maybe TRBD1 (6 bases). Trimming removed 1 base at V and 5 bases at J, with 11 bases between. This CDR3 has 15 residues. Germline CDR1 and CDR2: SGHTA and FQGNSA. The CDR3 nucleotides are TGTGCCAGCAGCTTAGGTACCCAGGGGACCGGGGAGCTGTTTTTT. As protein: CASSLGTQGTGELFF.

In this sample, this clonotype turned up many times. The rearrangement joins TRBV7-2 to TRBJ2-1, with TRBD1 matching 7 bases. This CDR3 contains 14 residues. After removal of 6 bases from V and 9 bases from J, the junction contained 11 bases not matched to a gene. From germline, CDR1 is SGHTA and CDR2 FQGNSA. The CDR3 DNA is TGTGCCAGCAGTAGGGGGCCCCCCAGGGGTGAGCAGTTCTTC. It codes for CASSRGPPRGEQFF.

This clonotype was seen a few times. The chain employs TRBV5-1 and TRBJ2-5, with D hard to call. Germline-derived CDR1 and CDR2 are SGHRS and YFSETQ. The CDR3 covers 14 residues. With 0 bases removed from V and 5 bases from J, the gap between germline ends came to 11 bases. The CDR3 loop reads CASSLVPPGETQYF. CDR3 nucleotide sequence: TGCGCCAGCAGCTTGGTTCCCCCCGGGGAGACCCAGTACTTC.

The sample holds many counts of this clonotype. This chain uses TRBV4-1 with TRBJ2-5; D perhaps matches TRBD2 (5 bases). Trimming cost V 4 bases and J 4 bases, with 22 bases left between them. In germline, CDR1 is MGHRA, CDR2 YSYEKL. The CDR3 sequence is 17 residues long. CDR3: CASSPRSSGSGGETQYF. CDR3 nucleotides: TGCGCCAGCAGCCCCAGATCTTCAGGCAGCGGAGGAGAGACCCAGTACTTC.

This clonotype was counted a few times. This chain links TRBV10-3 with TRBJ2-5; 8 bases are shared with TRBD1. V lost 3 bases, J lost 3 bases, and 6 bases stayed unmatched. Germline loops: CDR1 ENHRY, CDR2 SYGVKD. CDR3 length: 15 residues. CDR3 coding DNA: TGTGCCATCAGTGAATTACAGGGGGGTAAAGAGACCCAGTACTTC. Translating gives CAISELQGGKETQYF.

V gene TRBV29-1 combines with J gene TRBJ1-1; a possible D gene is TRBD1 (6 bases). Germline V CDR1 and CDR2: SQVTM, ANQGSEA. The CDR3 is made up of 11 amino acids. Trimming took 7 bases from V and 2 from J, leaving 8 bases between them. For the CDR3, the DNA is TGCAGCGGGGGACATAACACTGAAGCTTTCTTT. This translates into CSGGHNTEAFF.

This clonotype was detected many times. This rearrangement joins TRBV4-3 to TRBJ1-2; D call uncertain. V shed 2 bases and J shed 1 base, with 5 bases lying between them. This CDR3 has 13 residues. The germline V gene encodes CDR1 LGHNA and CDR2 YSLEER. In DNA form, the CDR3 reads TGCGCCAGCAGCCAAACGGTTAACTATGGCTACACCTTC. Encoded protein: CASSQTVNYGYTF.

This clonotype was seen ten or more times. The chain joins TRBV25-1 to TRBJ2-2; maybe TRBD1 (6 bases). Per germline, CDR1 MGHDK and CDR2 SYGVNS. The V end lost 6 bases, the J end lost 7 bases, and 12 bases lay between the germline ends. The CDR3 runs to 13 residues. The CDR3 loop is CASREMGHGELFF. The CDR3 DNA reads TGTGCCAGCAGGGAAATGGGACACGGGGAGCTGTTTTTT.

In its sample, this clonotype was seen many times. This rearrangement joins TRBV11-1 to TRBJ1-1; possibly TRBD1 for D (5 bases). V was clipped by 3 bases and J by 0 bases, with 8 bases between them. Germline loops: CDR1 SGHAT, CDR2 FQDESV (reference sequence). The CDR3 is 14 residues long. The CDR3 DNA is TGTGCCAGCAGCTTGACAGTTTTGAACACTGAAGCTTTCTTT. Translated: CASSLTVLNTEAFF.

The chain is built from TRBV6-2 or TRBV6-3 and TRBJ2-3, with 9 bases identical to TRBD2. Losses at the gene ends were 0 bases for V and 3 bases for J; bases not matched to a gene: 13. This CDR3 has 19 amino acids. The V gene's germline CDR1 is MNHEY and CDR2 SVGEGT. The CDR3 bases are TGTGCCAGCAGTTACTCTTCCCGCCGCGGGGGGGCCTTTACAGATACGCAGTATTTT. As protein: CASSYSSRRGGAFTDTQYF.

This rearrangement joins TRBV6-1 to TRBJ2-1; 9 bases align to TRBD2. J lost 7 bases, V lost 7 bases, and 8 bases had no gene match. CDR1 and CDR2 from the germline V gene are MNHNS and SASEGT. The CDR3 sequence is 14 residues long. The CDR3 sequence is CASKSGGIGNEQFF. CDR3 coding DNA: TGTGCCAGCAAGAGCGGGGGGATTGGAAATGAGCAGTTCTTC.

The chain links TRBV9 to TRBJ1-2, with D perhaps matching TRBD1 (6 bases). Germline CDR1 is SGDLS and CDR2 is YYNGEE. Trimming shortened V by 0 bases and J by 3 bases, and 9 bases separated the two germline ends. The CDR3 is 14 residues long. The CDR3 loop reads CASSVGPGDYGYTF. The CDR3 bases are TGTGCCAGCAGCGTAGGCCCAGGGGACTATGGCTACACCTTC.

This clonotype has more than one count but fewer than ten. This chain uses TRBV5-4 with TRBJ2-1; TRBD2 matches 11 bases. The CDR3 length is 16 residues. With 0 bases clipped from V and 5 bases from J, the junction kept 4 bases outside the gene matches. Germline CDR1 SGHNT, CDR2 YYREEE (reference sequence). The CDR3 DNA sequence: TGTGCCAGCAGCTTGGATAGCGGGGGGGCACACAATGAGCAGTTCTTC. Protein: CASSLDSGGAHNEQFF.